A selection of T cell receptor beta chains follows, all from one sample in a study of response to subunit inactivated influenza vaccine. TCRdb ran MiXCR on the RT-PCR reads and lists one entry per CDR3 protein. The sample holds more than 200,000 distinct CDR3 sequences, 9.5% to 15% seen once. Source: non-naive T cells sorted from PBMCs, taken 14 to 15 days before vaccination. These receptors came from a man aged 50-60 years who received an inactivated influenza vaccine. Each CDR3 is given without its conserved first and last residue. The D gene is left open where the match is weak.

d_gene,v_gene,j_gene,CDR3aa
.,TRBV5-1,TRBJ2-1,ASSSGTDDEQF
TRBD2,TRBV5-1,TRBJ2-2,ASSRTSGTGELF
TRBD2,TRBV11-2,TRBJ2-1,ASSQDGLAGVVNEQF
TRBD2,TRBV20-1,TRBJ2-1,SAKQTGTSFYNEQF
.,TRBV5-1,TRBJ2-7,ASSSGRRSRSSYEQY
.,TRBV7-2,TRBJ2-7,ASSFGAQEYYEQY
.,TRBV11-1,TRBJ2-2,ASSSTRPTGELF
TRBD1,TRBV28,TRBJ1-1,ASSPGQWNTEAF
TRBD1,TRBV5-1,TRBJ2-2,ASSLDRGIAGELF
.,TRBV6-2/TRBV6-3,TRBJ2-1,ASSLLYEQF
.,TRBV6-1,TRBJ2-5,ASSESPLMY
.,TRBV7-2,TRBJ2-5,ASSLSNLQETQY
.,TRBV27,TRBJ2-7,ASFGGNYEQY
TRBD1,TRBV5-1,TRBJ2-2,ASSIGQANTGELF
.,TRBV12-3/TRBV12-4,TRBJ2-5,ASRRGRETQY
.,TRBV28,TRBJ2-7,ASSFQGLHEQY
TRBD2,TRBV20-1,TRBJ2-3,CAAYSGRARSTDTQY
.,TRBV12-3/TRBV12-4,TRBJ1-5,ASSRTSQPQH
.,TRBV6-1,TRBJ2-5,ASSPGGSGQTQY
.,TRBV20-1,TRBJ2-7,SARGTYEQY
TRBD2,TRBV28,TRBJ2-7,ASRLAGGYEQY
.,TRBV3-1,TRBJ2-1,ASSVEGGAGYNEQF
TRBD1,TRBV5-1,TRBJ1-2,ASSLVSGGHDYGYT
.,TRBV7-2,TRBJ2-7,ASSRREDYEQY
.,TRBV20-1,TRBJ2-1,SARALADHEQF
TRBD1,TRBV6-2/TRBV6-3,TRBJ2-5,ASSPGQLTSQETQY
TRBD1,TRBV5-5,TRBJ2-3,ASSLRDSGTDTQY
TRBD1,TRBV12-3/TRBV12-4,TRBJ2-5,ASSLWDRGPSETQY
TRBD1,TRBV10-2,TRBJ1-4,ASKLDRVREKLF
TRBD2,TRBV29-1,TRBJ2-1,SSTGTSGGTTYNEQF
TRBD1,TRBV6-5,TRBJ2-7,ASSYSIPGGKGSYEQY
TRBD1,TRBV4-2,TRBJ2-5,ASSRSGHRGETQY
.,TRBV4-1,TRBJ2-3,ASSQDGVGGTDTQY
.,TRBV7-9,TRBJ2-2,ASSPGHTTGELF
TRBD1,TRBV28,TRBJ2-5,ASRYPGGSETQY
TRBD2,TRBV10-3,TRBJ2-2,AITIGGRSGELF
TRBD2,TRBV11-2,TRBJ2-1,ASSLDELAGSSSYNEQF
TRBD1,TRBV27,TRBJ2-5,ASSLTSRQGETQY
.,TRBV6-4,TRBJ2-6,ASSVGSGANVLT
.,TRBV11-2,TRBJ2-2,ASSPPRVTGELF
.,TRBV7-9,TRBJ2-3,ASSPRGPDTQY
.,TRBV7-2,TRBJ1-5,ASSLGTHNQPQH
.,TRBV28,TRBJ1-1,ASSFGRSTEAF
.,TRBV2,TRBJ2-3,ASSEARSGPTDTQY
.,TRBV7-9,TRBJ1-2,ASSLAWGGGYT